This T cell receptor beta chain was recorded in a study of graft-versus-host responses after intestinal transplantation. Repertoires were generated with immunoSEQ multiplex PCR, while TCRdb's copy carries only in-frame clones and drops some. The table records 12,000 to 15,000 clones, 38% of them present only once. This TCR derives from a human patient who received an intestinal transplant. Source: alloreactive CD4+ T cells from a mixed lymphocyte reaction culture, taken before intestinal transplant. Sample subset: CFSE-low proliferating T cells sorted from approximately six-day pre-transplant mixed lymphocyte reaction (GvH or HvG direction).

The CDR3 region has the DNA TGTGCCAGCAGCTTACGACAGGGGGCCTACGAGCAGTACTTC. Its translation: CASSLRQGAYEQYF. The rearrangement joins TRBV7-9 to TRBJ2-7, with TRBD1 matching 9 bases. This CDR3 comprises 14 residues. The germline CDR1 and CDR2 sequences are SEHNR and FQNEAQ (reference sequence). The J segment lost 2 bases and the V segment lost 2 bases, leaving 1 base of the junction unmatched.